A single sample gave rise to the 8 T cell receptor beta chains below, sequenced in a study of T cell responses to AZD1222 COVID-19 vaccine. Profiling relied on immunoSEQ multiplex PCR, and the TCRdb table lists in-frame clones only, not all of them. In the table there are about 130,000 clones, over 75% of which are singletons. Specimen: peripheral blood, collected 28 days after the second AZD1222 dose. These receptors all stem from an adult who received the AZD1222 COVID-19 vaccine.

The J gene is TRBJ1-5, the V gene TRBV10-3; TRBD1 is a possible D gene (5 bases). The CDR3 totals 14 residues. Germline V CDR1 and CDR2: ENHRY, SYGVKD. Between the trimmed V and J ends, which lost 4 bases and 4 bases, there was a span of 11 bases. The CDR3 loop is CAISGGDLNQPQHF. CDR3 DNA sequence: TGTGCCATCAGTGGGGGGGACCTTAATCAGCCCCAGCATTTT.

This clone has only a few counts. This chain uses TRBV5-8 with TRBJ1-1; no reliable D call. The CDR3 extends over 16 amino acids. Trimming pared 0 bases from V and 1 base from J, leaving 13 bases between. Germline assignment: CDR1 SGHTS and CDR2 YDEGEE. The CDR3 coding sequence is TGTGCCAGCAGCTTGGGGTTCGGGGTAGCGAACACTGAAGCTTTCTTT. Translated: CASSLGFGVANTEAFF.

The rearrangement joins TRBV3-1 (or the pseudogene TRBV3-2) to TRBJ2-7, with 7 bases that match TRBD2. Per the germline V gene, CDR1 is LGHDT and CDR2 is YNNKEL (reference sequence). Losses at the gene ends were 0 bases for V and 2 bases for J; bases not matched to a gene: 4. The CDR3 spans 15 residues. The CDR3 DNA sequence: TGTGCCAGCAGCCAAGAAGGTCGGGGGGCCTACGAGCAGTACTTC. This codes for CASSQEGRGAYEQYF.

This chain connects TRBV7-9 to TRBJ2-1, with 9 bases lining up with TRBD2. The CDR3 is 16 residues long. From germline, CDR1 is SEHNR and CDR2 FQNEAQ (reference sequence). Trimming cost V 5 bases and J 0 bases; bases outside gene matches: 5. This CDR3 reads CASSPKAGGSYNEQFF. The CDR3 nucleotides are TGTGCCAGCAGCCCTAAAGCGGGAGGCTCCTACAATGAGCAGTTCTTC.

The chain combines TRBV20-1 with TRBJ1-2; no clear D gene. Germline-derived CDR1 and CDR2 are DFQATT and SNEGSKA (reference sequence). This CDR3 has 10 amino acids. Trimming took 5 bases from V and 0 from J, leaving 1 base between them. The CDR3 DNA reads as TGCAGTGCTCCTAACTATGGCTACACCTTC. This gives the protein CSAPNYGYTF.

The J gene is TRBJ1-5, the V gene TRBV2; 7 bases are a match to TRBD1. The CDR3 has 14 amino acids. The J segment lost 3 bases and the V segment lost 6 bases, leaving 5 bases of the junction unmatched. Germline lookup yields CDR1 SNHLY and CDR2 FYNNEI. CDR3 loop: CASRSTGYNQPQHF. The CDR3 nucleotides read TGTGCCAGCAGATCGACAGGGTACAATCAGCCCCAGCATTTT.

The CDR3 nucleotides read TGTGCCAGCAGCTTGGGAGGTAGCGGGACAGATACGCAGTATTTT. Amino acids: CASSLGGSGTDTQYF. This chain joins TRBV5-4 and TRBJ2-3; 7 positions agree with TRBD2. CDR1 SGHNT and CDR2 YYREEE come from the germline V gene (reference sequence). The CDR3 consists of 15 residues. With V trimmed by 0 bases and J by 3 bases, 4 bases remained unmatched.

CDR3 coding DNA: TGTGCCAGCAGCGCCGACGGGGGAGCTTACTATGGCTACACCTTC. Amino acid sequence: CASSADGGAYYGYTF. The V gene is TRBV7-9, the J gene TRBJ1-2; possibly TRBD1 for D (5 bases). With 5 bases removed from V and 3 bases from J, the gap between germline ends came to 16 bases. This CDR3 comprises 15 residues. Germline V gene data show CDR1 as SEHNR and CDR2 as FQNEAQ (reference sequence).